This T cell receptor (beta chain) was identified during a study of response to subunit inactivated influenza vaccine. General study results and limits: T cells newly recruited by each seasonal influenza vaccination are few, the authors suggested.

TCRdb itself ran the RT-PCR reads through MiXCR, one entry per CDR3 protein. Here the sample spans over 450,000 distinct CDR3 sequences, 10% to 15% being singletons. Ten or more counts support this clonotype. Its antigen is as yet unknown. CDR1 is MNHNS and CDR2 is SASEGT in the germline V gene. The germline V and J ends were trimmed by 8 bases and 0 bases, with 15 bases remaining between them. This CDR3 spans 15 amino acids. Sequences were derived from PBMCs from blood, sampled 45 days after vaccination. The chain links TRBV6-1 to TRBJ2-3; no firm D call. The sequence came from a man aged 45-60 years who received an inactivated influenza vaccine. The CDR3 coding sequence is TGTGCCAGCTCCTGGGCGGCAGGAAGCACAGATACGCAGTATTTT. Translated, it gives CASSWAAGSTDTQYF.